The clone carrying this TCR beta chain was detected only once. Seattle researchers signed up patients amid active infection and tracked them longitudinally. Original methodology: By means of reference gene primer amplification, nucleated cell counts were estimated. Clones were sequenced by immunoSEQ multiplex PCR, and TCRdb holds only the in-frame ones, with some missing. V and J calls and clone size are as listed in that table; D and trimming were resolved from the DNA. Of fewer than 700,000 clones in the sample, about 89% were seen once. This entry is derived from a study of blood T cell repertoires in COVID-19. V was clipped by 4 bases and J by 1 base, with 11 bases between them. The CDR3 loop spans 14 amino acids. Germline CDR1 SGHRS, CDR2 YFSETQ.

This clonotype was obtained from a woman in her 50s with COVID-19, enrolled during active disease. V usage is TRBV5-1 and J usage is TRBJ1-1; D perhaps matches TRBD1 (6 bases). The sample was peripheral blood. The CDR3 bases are TGCGCCAGCAGCCGAACAGGGAGGAACACTGAAGCTTTCTTT. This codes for CASSRTGRNTEAFF.